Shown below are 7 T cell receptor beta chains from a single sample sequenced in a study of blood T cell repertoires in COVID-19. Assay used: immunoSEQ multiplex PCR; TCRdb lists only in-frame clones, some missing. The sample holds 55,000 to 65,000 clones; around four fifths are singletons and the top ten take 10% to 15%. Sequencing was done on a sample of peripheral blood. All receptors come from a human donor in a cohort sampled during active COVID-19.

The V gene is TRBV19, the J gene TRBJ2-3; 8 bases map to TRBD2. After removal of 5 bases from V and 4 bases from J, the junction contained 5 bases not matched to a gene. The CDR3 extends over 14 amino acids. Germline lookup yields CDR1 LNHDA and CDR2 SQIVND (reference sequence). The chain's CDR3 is CASSGGGGSDTQYF. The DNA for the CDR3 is TGTGCCAGTAGTGGTGGCGGGGGGTCAGATACGCAGTATTTT.

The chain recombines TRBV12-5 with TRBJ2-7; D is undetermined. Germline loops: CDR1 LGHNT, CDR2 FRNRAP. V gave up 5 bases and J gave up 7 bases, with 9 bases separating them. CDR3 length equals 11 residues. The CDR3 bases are TGTGCTAGTGGTCACCTCGGTGAGCAGTACGTC. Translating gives CASGHLGEQYV.

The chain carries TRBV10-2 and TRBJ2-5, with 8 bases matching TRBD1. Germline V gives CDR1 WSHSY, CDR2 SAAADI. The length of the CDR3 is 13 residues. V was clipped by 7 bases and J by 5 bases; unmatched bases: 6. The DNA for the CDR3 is TGCGCCAGCAAGGCAGGGGGCGTTGAGACCCAGTACTTC. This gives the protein CASKAGGVETQYF.

CDR3 sequence reads: CAWSMTGTGFNSPLHF. CDR3 in DNA: TGTGCCTGGAGTATGACCGGGACAGGGTTTAATTCACCCCTCCACTTT. The chain uses TRBV30 and TRBJ1-6; 9 bases map to TRBD1. The V and J ends lost 2 bases and 6 bases, in that order; junction bases with no gene match: 8. The CDR3 totals 16 residues. The germline V gene has CDR1 GTSNPN and CDR2 SVGIG (reference sequence).

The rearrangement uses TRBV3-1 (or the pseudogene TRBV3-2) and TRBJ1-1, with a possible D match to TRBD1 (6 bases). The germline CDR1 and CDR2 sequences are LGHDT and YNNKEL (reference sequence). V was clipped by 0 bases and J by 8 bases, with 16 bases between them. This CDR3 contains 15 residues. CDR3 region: CASSQDQGGQSEAFF. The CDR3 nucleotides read TGTGCCAGCAGCCAAGATCAAGGTGGACAGTCGGAAGCTTTCTTT.

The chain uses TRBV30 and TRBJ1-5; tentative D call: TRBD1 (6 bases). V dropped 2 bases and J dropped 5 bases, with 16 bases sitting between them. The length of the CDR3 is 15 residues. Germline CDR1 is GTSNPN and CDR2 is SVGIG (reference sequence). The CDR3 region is CAWSRLQGRDQPQHF. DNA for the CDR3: TGTGCCTGGAGTCGCCTACAGGGTAGGGATCAGCCCCAGCATTTT.

The CDR3 nucleotides are TGTGCCAGCAGCTTTACAGGGAACTATGGCTACACCTTC. Amino acids: CASSFTGNYGYTF. The chain couples TRBV5-4 to TRBJ1-2, with D possibly matching TRBD1 (6 bases). CDR3 length equals 13 residues. Germline V lookup: CDR1 SGHNT, CDR2 YYREEE (reference sequence). V lost 2 bases to trimming and J lost 2 bases, with 7 bases between them. Variable domain in full (rest from reference TRBV5-4 and TRBJ1-2): ETGVTQSPTHLIKTRGQQVTLRCSSQSGHNTVSWYQQALGQGPQFIFQYYREEENGRGNFPPRFSGLQFPNYSSELNVNALELDDSALYLCASSFTGNYGYTFGSGTRLTVV.